The source of this T cell receptor beta chain is a study of shared clonotypes between healthy human individuals. Study observations and caveats: The expectation was that sequencing depth would affect clonotype sharing among donors.

Comments on this clone: What it binds is unknown. Different DNA sequences within this sample yield the same CDR3.

Trimming left V 2 bases short and J 0 bases short, with 10 bases between. Looked up from germline, CDR1 is LGHNA and CDR2 is YSLEER. The CDR3 runs to 15 residues. The assay was carried out at the deep level. Method: immunoSEQ multiplex PCR; TCRdb's copy keeps in-frame clones and lacks some. The sample lists millions of clones; roughly 94% were seen once. Recent vaccinations or acute infections were absent in the healthy HIV-negative adult donors. The clonotype originates from a young man in good health. Input material: naive CD4+ T cells sorted from blood. The subset is: CD45RA+ positively selected. The V call is TRBV4-3, the J call TRBJ2-5; weak D call: TRBD1 (5 bases). The CDR3 DNA is TGCGCCAGCAGCCAAAGGGGCACAGACCAAGAGACCCAGTACTTC. Translating it yields CASSQRGTDQETQYF.